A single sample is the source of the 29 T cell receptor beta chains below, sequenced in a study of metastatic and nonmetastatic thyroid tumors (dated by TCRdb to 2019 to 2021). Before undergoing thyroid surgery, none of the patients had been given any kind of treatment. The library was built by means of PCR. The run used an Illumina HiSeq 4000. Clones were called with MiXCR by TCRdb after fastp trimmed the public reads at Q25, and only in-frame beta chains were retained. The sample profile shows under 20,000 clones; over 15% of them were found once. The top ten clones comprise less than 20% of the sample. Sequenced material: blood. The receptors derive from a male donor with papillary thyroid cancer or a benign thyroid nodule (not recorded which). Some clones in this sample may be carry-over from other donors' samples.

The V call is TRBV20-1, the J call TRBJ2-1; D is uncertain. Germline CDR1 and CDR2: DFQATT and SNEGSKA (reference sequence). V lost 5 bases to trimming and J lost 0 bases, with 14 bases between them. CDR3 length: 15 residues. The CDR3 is CSAFSADRSYNEQFF. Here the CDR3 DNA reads TGCAGTGCTTTCTCTGCGGATCGCTCCTACAATGAGCAGTTCTTC.

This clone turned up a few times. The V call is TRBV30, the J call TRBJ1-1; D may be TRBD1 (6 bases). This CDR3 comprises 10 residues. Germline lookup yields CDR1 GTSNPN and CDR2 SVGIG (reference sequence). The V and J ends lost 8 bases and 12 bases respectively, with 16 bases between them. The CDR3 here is CARGVRETFF. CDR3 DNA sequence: TGTGCCAGGGGGGTTAGGGAAACTTTCTTT.

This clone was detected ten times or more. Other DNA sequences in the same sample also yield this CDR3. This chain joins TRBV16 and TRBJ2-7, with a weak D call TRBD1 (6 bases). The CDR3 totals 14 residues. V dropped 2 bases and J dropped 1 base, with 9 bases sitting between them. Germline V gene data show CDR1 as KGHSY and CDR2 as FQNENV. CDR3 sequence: CASSQGQRSYEQYF. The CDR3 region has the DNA TGTGCCAGCAGCCAAGGACAGCGATCCTACGAGCAGTACTTC.

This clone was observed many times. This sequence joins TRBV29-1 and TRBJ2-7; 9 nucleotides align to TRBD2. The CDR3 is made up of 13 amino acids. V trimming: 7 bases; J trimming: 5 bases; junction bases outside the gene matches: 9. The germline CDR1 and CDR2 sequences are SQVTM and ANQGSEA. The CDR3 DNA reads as TGCAGCGCCGGACTAGCGAGAGGGAACGAGCAGTACTTC. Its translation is CSAGLARGNEQYF.

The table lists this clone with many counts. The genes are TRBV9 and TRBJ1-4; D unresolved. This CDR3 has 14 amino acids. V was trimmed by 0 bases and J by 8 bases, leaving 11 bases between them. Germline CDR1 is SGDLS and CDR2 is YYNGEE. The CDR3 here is CASSVEPGFEKLFF. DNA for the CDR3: TGTGCCAGCAGCGTAGAACCGGGATTCGAAAAACTGTTTTTT.

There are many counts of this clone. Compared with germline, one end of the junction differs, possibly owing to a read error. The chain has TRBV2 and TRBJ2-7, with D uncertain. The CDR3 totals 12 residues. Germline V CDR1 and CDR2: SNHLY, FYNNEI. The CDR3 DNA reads TGTGCCAGCAGCGGTAATTCCCCCGAGCAGCACTTC. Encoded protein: CASSGNSPEQHF.

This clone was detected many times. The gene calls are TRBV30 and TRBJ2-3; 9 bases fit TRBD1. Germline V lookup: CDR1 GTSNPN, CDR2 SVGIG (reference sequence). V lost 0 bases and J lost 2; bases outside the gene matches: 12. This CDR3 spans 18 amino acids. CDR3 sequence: CAWSVPKSGQGTTDTQYF. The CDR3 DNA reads TGTGCCTGGAGTGTACCGAAATCGGGACAGGGTACCACAGATACGCAGTATTTT. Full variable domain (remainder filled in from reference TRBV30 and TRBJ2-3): SQTIHQWPATLVQPVGSPLSLECTVEGTSNPNLYWYRQAAGRGLQLLFYSVGIGQISSEVPQNLSASRPQDRQFILSSKKLLLSDSGFYLCAWSVPKSGQGTTDTQYFGPGTRLTVL.

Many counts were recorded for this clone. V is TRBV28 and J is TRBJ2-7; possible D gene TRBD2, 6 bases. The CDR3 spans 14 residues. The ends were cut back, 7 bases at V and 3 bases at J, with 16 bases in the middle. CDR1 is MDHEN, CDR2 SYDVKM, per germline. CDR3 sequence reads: CASKPVGLDYEQYF. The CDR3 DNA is TGTGCCAGCAAACCAGTGGGACTGGACTACGAGCAGTACTTC.

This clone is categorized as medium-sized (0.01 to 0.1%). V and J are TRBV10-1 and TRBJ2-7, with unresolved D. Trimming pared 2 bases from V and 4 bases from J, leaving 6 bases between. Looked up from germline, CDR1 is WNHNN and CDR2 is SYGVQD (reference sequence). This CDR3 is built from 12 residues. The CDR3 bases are TGCGCCAGCAGTGAGACCGGATACGAGCAGTACTTC. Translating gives CASSETGYEQYF.

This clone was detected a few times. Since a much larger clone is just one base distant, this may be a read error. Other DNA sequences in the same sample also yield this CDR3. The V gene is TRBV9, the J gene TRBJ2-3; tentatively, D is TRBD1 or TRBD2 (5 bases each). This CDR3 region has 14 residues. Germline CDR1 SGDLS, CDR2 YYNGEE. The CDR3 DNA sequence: TGCGCCAGCAGCGTTTGGGACGATCGGGATACGCAGTATTTT. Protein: CASSVWDDRDTQYF.

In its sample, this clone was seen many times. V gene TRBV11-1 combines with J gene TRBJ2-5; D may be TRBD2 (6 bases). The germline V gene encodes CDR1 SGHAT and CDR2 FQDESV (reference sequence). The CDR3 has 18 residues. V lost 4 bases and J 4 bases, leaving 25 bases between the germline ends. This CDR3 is CASSWETSWMSGRETQYF. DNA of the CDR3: TGTGCCAGCAGCTGGGAGACTAGTTGGATGTCCGGGAGAGAGACCCAGTACTTC.

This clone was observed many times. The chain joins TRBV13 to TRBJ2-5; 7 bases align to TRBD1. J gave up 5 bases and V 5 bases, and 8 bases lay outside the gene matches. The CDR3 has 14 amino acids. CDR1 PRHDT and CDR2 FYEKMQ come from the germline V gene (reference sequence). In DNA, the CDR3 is TGTGCCAGCAGCCCCCGAAGGGGGCGGGAGACCCAGTACTTC. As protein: CASSPRRGRETQYF.

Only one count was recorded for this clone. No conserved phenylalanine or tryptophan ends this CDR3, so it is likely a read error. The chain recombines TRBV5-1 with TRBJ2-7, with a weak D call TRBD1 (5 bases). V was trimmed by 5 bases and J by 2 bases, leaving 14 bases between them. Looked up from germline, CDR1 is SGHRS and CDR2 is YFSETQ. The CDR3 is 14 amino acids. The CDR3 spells CASRPWAGPYEQYL. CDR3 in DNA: TGCGCCAGCAGACCGTGGGCAGGGCCCTACGAGCAGTACCTC.

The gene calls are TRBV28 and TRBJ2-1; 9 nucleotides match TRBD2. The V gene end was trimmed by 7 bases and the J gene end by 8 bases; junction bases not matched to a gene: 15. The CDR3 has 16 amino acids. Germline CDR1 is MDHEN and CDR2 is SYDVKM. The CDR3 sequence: CASIPALAGRRDEQFF. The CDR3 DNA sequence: TGTGCCAGCATTCCCGCCCTAGCGGGACGGCGTGATGAGCAGTTCTTC.

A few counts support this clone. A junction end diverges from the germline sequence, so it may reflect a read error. In DNA, the CDR3 is TGTGTCAGCAGCATAGACAGACTAGCCTTCTTC. It yields the protein CVSSIDRLAFF. The V and J genes are TRBV2 and TRBJ2-1; 7 bases are a match to TRBD2. There are 11 residues in the CDR3. CDR1 is SNHLY, CDR2 FYNNEI, per germline. The whole variable domain, filled in from reference TRBV2 and TRBJ2-1, reads EPEVTQTPSHQVTQMGQEVILRCVPISNHLYFYWYRQILGQKVEFLVSFYNNEISEKSEIFDDQFSVERPDGSNFTLKIRSTKLEDSAMYFCVSSIDRLAFFGPGTRLTVL.

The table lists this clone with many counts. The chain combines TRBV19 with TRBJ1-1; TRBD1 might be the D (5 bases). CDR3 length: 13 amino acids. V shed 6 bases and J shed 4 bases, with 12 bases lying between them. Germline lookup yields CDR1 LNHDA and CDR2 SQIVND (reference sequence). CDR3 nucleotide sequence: TGTGCCAGTAGATTCGGGGGTGGCACTGAAGCTTTCTTT. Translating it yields CASRFGGGTEAFF.

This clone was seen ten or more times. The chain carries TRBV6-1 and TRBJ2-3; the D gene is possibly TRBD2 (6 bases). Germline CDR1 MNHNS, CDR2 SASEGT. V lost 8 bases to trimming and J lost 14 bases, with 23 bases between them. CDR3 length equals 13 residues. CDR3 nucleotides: TGTGCCAGCGCGTGGACTACATTGGGGGGACGGTATTTT. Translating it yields CASAWTTLGGRYF.

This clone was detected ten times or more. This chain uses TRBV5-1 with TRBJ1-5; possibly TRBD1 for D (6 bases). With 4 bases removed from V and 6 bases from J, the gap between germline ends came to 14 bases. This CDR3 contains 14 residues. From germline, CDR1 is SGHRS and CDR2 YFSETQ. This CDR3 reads CASSPGGGGQPQHF. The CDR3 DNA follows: TGCGCCAGCAGCCCGGGGGGCGGGGGTCAGCCCCAGCATTTT.

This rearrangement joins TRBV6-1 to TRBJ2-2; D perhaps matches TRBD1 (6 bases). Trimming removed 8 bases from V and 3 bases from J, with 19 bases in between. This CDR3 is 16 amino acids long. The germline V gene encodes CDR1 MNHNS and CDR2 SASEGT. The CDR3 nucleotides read TGTGCCAGCCGGACTCGGACAGCCGCCTACACCGGGGAGCTGTTTTTT. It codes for CASRTRTAAYTGELFF.

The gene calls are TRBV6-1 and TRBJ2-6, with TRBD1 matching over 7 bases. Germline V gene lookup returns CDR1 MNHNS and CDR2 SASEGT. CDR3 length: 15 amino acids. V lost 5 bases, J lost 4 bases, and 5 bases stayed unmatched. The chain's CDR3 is CASSSGQSGANVLTF. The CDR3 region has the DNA TGTGCCAGCAGTTCGGGACAGTCCGGGGCCAACGTCCTGACTTTC.

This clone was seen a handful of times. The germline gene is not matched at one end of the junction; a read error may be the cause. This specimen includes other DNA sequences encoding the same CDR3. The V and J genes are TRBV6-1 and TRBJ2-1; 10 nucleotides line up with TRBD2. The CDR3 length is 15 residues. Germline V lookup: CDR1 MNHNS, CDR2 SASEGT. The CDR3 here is CASSKRLAGDNEQFF. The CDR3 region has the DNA TGTGCTAGCAGTAAAAGGCTAGCGGGAGATAATGAGCAGTTCTTC.

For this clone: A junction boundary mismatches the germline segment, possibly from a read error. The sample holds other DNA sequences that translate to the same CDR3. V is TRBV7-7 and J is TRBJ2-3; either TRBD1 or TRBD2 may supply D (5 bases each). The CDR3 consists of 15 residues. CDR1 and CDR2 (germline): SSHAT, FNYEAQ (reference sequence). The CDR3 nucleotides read TGTGCTAGCAGCTCAGGGCTAGCTCCCACAGATACGCAGTATTTT. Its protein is CASSSGLAPTDTQYF. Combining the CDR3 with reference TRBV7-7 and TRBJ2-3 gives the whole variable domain GAGVSQSPRYKVTKRGQDVTLRCDPISSHATLYWYQQALGQGPEFLTYFNYEAQPDKSGLPSDRFSAERPEGSISTLTIQRTEQRDSAMYRCASSSGLAPTDTQYFGPGTRLTVL.

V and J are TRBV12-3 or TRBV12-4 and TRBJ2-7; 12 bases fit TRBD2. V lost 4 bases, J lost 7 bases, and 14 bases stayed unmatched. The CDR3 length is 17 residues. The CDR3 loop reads CASSSQPGLAGHNEQYF. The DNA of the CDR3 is TGTGCCAGCAGTTCTCAACCGGGACTAGCGGGCCACAATGAGCAGTACTTC.

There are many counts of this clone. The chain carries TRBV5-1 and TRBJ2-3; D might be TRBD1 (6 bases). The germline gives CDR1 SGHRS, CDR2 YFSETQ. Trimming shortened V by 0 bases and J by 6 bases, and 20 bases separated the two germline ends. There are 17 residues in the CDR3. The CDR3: CASSLALRTASGDTQYF. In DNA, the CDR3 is TGCGCCAGCAGCTTGGCCCTGCGGACAGCGAGTGGCGATACGCAGTATTTT.

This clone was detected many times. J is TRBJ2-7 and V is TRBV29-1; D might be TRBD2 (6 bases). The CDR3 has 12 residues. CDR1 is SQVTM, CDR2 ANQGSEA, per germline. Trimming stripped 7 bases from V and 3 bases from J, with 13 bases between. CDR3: CSAQSGYYEQYF. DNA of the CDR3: TGCAGCGCACAAAGCGGGTACTACGAGCAGTACTTC.

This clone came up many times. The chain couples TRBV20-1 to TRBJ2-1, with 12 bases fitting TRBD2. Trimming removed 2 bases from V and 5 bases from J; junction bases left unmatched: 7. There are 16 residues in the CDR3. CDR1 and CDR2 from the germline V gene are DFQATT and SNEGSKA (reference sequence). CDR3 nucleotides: TGCAGTGCTAGATACCGACTAGCGGGAGTCAACAATGAGCAGTTCTTC. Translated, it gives CSARYRLAGVNNEQFF.

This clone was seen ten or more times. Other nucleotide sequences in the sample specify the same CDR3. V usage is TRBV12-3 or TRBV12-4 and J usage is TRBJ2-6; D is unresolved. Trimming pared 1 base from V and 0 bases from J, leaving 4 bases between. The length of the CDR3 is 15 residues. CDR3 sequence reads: CASSLDISGANVLTF. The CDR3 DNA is TGTGCCAGCAGTTTAGACATCTCTGGGGCCAACGTCCTGACTTTC.

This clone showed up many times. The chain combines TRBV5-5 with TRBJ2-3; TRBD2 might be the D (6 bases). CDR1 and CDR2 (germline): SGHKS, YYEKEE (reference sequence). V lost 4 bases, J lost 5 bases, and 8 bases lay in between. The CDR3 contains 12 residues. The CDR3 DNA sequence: TGTGCCAGCAGCCCCGGGGGAGATACGCAGTATTTT. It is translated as CASSPGGDTQYF.

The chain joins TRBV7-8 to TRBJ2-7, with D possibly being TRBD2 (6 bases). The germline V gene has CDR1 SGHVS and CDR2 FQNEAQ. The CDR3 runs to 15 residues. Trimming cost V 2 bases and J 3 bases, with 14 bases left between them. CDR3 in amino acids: CASSLPEKRVYEQYF. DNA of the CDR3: TGTGCCAGCAGCTTACCCGAAAAGCGGGTCTACGAGCAGTACTTC.